The 12 T cell receptor beta chains listed next were all sequenced from one sample in a study of response to subunit inactivated influenza vaccine. TCRdb reanalysed the RT-PCR reads using MiXCR and keeps one entry per CDR3 protein. The data hold hundreds of thousands of distinct CDR3 sequences, with 7.5% to 8.5% observed a single time. Specimen: PBMCs from blood, collected 23 to 25 months after vaccination. All receptors derive from a man between 50 and 69 years old who received an inactivated influenza vaccine.

This clonotype was detected many times. The chain employs TRBV6-5 and TRBJ2-4; either TRBD1 or TRBD2 may fit D (5 bases each). V dropped 0 bases and J dropped 9 bases, with 15 bases sitting between them. Germline V gives CDR1 MNHEY, CDR2 SVGAGI. CDR3 size: 15 residues. CDR3 region: CASSYSDRGVGIQYF. The DNA of the CDR3 is TGTGCCAGCAGTTACTCGGACCGGGGCGTGGGCATTCAGTACTTC.

This clonotype was recorded a few times. The chain uses TRBV20-1 and TRBJ2-3; 7 positions agree with TRBD1. The germline gives CDR1 DFQATT, CDR2 SNEGSKA (reference sequence). The junction had 14 bases not matched to a gene; V was cut back by 5 bases and J by 6 bases. This CDR3 is 15 amino acids long. This CDR3 reads CSASKGSGGPDTQYF. As DNA, the CDR3 is TGCAGTGCTTCGAAGGGCTCAGGGGGTCCCGATACGCAGTATTTT.

The chain couples TRBV6-2 or TRBV6-3 to TRBJ2-2; D is possibly TRBD2 (5 bases). CDR1 is MNHEY and CDR2 is SVGEGT in the germline V gene. V was pared by 5 bases and J by 5 bases, with 12 bases between. The CDR3 length is 14 residues. The CDR3 DNA follows: TGTGCCAGCAGTGCGGGTCTGGGAACCGGGGAGCTGTTTTTT. This gives the protein CASSAGLGTGELFF.

This clonotype has only a few counts. The V call is TRBV20-1, the J call TRBJ2-5, with 14 bases identical to TRBD2. The length of the CDR3 is 16 residues. The junction had 8 bases not matched to a gene; V was cut back by 4 bases and J by 4 bases. The germline CDR1 and CDR2 sequences are DFQATT and SNEGSKA (reference sequence). The CDR3 DNA reads as TGCAGTGCTAAGACTAGCGGGGGGGCCGTGCGAGAGACCCAGTACTTC. Translation gives CSAKTSGGAVRETQYF.

This clonotype was detected many times. This chain connects TRBV7-9 to TRBJ1-5, with D hard to call. The germline V gene has CDR1 SEHNR and CDR2 FQNEAQ (reference sequence). This CDR3 has 14 residues. V was clipped by 2 bases and J by 1 base, with 6 bases between them. The CDR3 DNA reads as TGTGCCAGCAGCTTAAGCCTGAGCAATCAGCCCCAGCATTTT. Translated, it gives CASSLSLSNQPQHF.

The table lists this clonotype with a few counts. The rearrangement uses TRBV7-8 and TRBJ1-5; no definite D call. In germline, CDR1 is SGHVS, CDR2 FQNEAQ. The CDR3 consists of 15 residues. The V end lost 5 bases, the J end lost 4 bases, and 15 bases lay between the germline ends. Here the CDR3 reads CASSTRPGLNQPQHF. CDR3 coding DNA: TGTGCCAGCAGCACCCGTCCCGGGCTTAATCAGCCCCAGCATTTT.

This clonotype turned up a few times. This chain uses TRBV5-6 with TRBJ1-2, with D unclear. CDR1 and CDR2 from the germline V gene are SGHDT and YYEEEE. The CDR3 runs 16 residues. V was pared by 0 bases and J by 4 bases, with 16 bases between. CDR3 protein: CASSLAWAAFGYGYTF. Here the CDR3 DNA reads TGTGCCAGCAGCTTGGCGTGGGCGGCATTCGGCTATGGCTACACCTTC.

The chain links TRBV5-6 to TRBJ2-6, with unresolved D. The germline V gene has CDR1 SGHDT and CDR2 YYEEEE. This CDR3 contains 15 residues. The V gene lost 2 bases and the J gene lost 0 bases, with 6 bases spanning the gap. The DNA for the CDR3 is TGTGCCAGCAGCTTCCCCTTCTCTGGGGCCAACGTCCTGACTTTC. Translated: CASSFPFSGANVLTF.

The genes are TRBV28 and TRBJ2-5; D is unresolved. Germline V gene data show CDR1 as MDHEN and CDR2 as SYDVKM. V was clipped by 3 bases and J by 1 base, with 15 bases between them. The CDR3 has 16 residues. The CDR3 bases are TGTGCCAGCAGTTTTGGGGTTTCGCGGTCCCAAGAGACCCAGTACTTC. It specifies CASSFGVSRSQETQYF.

The DNA for the CDR3 is TGTGCCACCAGTGATTTCCAGCCCGGGGAGCTGTTTTTT. The encoded protein is CATSDFQPGELFF. The rearrangement uses TRBV24-1 and TRBJ2-2; no clear D gene. The ends were cut back, 1 base at V and 6 bases at J, with 5 bases in the middle. The germline V gene encodes CDR1 KGHDR and CDR2 SFDVKD. The CDR3 loop spans 13 amino acids.

This clonotype was observed many times. The chain combines TRBV2 with TRBJ2-2, with 9 positions matching TRBD2. CDR1 and CDR2 from the germline V gene are SNHLY and FYNNEI. Trimming cost V 6 bases and J 5 bases; bases outside gene matches: 10. The CDR3 covers 16 residues. CDR3 region: CASRGGSGSRTGELFF. CDR3 in DNA: TGTGCCAGCAGGGGGGGTAGCGGGAGCCGAACCGGGGAGCTGTTTTTT.

This chain uses TRBV20-1 with TRBJ1-5; 9 positions match TRBD1. The CDR3 totals 14 residues. V was pared by 5 bases and J by 4 bases, with 6 bases of the junction left unmatched. Germline V gene lookup returns CDR1 DFQATT and CDR2 SNEGSKA (reference sequence). DNA for the CDR3: TGCAGTGCTCCGGGACAGGGAAATAATCAGCCCCAGCATTTT. Protein: CSAPGQGNNQPQHF.